These 12 T cell receptor beta chains were sequenced from one sample in a study of shared clonotypes between healthy human individuals. Assay used: immunoSEQ multiplex PCR; TCRdb lists only in-frame clones, some missing. The sample lists about 680,000 clones, approximately 90% seen once, with 24% in the top ten. Positive CCR7 selection of CD45RO-negative cells yielded the naive CD8 cells, and terminally differentiated effector memory CD45RA+ cells were excluded. The sequenced sample consisted of naive CD8+ T cells sorted from blood. Receptors originate from a man aged 25-45 years in good health.

This clone showed up just once. The V call is TRBV27, the J call TRBJ1-2; D is possibly TRBD1 (5 bases). CDR1 is MNHEY and CDR2 is SMNVEV in the germline V gene (reference sequence). The CDR3 contains 15 residues. The ends were cut back, 6 bases at V and 4 bases at J, with 18 bases in the middle. CDR3 protein: CASSSPLGPSYGYTF. The CDR3 coding sequence is TGTGCCAGCAGCTCCCCCCTGGGGCCTTCCTATGGCTACACCTTC.

As for this clone: Relative to the germline gene, one junction end is altered; a read error may explain this. The chain links TRBV9 to TRBJ1-3, with D hard to call. Germline values: CDR1 SGDLS, CDR2 YYNGEE. The CDR3 is 9 residues long. The DNA for the CDR3 is TGTGCCAGCCCCGTCCCGGCCCATTTT. Encoded protein: CASPVPAHF.

This chain joins TRBV13 and TRBJ2-7; the D call may be TRBD1 or TRBD2 (5 bases each). The CDR3 has 12 residues. Germline loops: CDR1 PRHDT, CDR2 FYEKMQ (reference sequence). V lost 9 bases to trimming and J lost 2 bases, with 11 bases between them. The CDR3 nucleotides are TGTGCCAGTGGGGGACGGACCTACGAGCAGTACTTC. It translates to CASGGRTYEQYF. Variable domain in full (rest from reference TRBV13 and TRBJ2-7): AAGVIQSPRHLIKEKRETATLKCYPIPRHDTVYWYQQGPGQDPQFLISFYEKMQSDKGSIPDRFSAQQFSDYHSELNMSSLELGDSALYFCASGGRTYEQYFGPGTRLTVT.

The chain couples TRBV7-9 to TRBJ2-5, with TRBD2 as a possible D gene (6 bases). The V end was cut by 5 bases, the J end by 4 bases, with 8 bases between. The CDR3 runs to 12 residues. Germline-derived CDR1 and CDR2 are SEHNR and FQNEAQ (reference sequence). Here the CDR3 DNA reads TGTGCCAGCAGCCGGGACTCAGAGACCCAGTACTTC. It codes for CASSRDSETQYF.

This clone showed up just once. The V and J genes are TRBV10-3 and TRBJ2-3; 7 positions agree with TRBD1. CDR3 length: 14 residues. Germline CDR1 and CDR2: ENHRY and SYGVKD. Trimming took 3 bases from V and 4 from J; bases not matched to a gene: 4. The CDR3 nucleotides are TGTGCCATCAGTGAACAGGGGTGGGCAGATACGCAGTATTTT. The encoded protein is CAISEQGWADTQYF.

V usage is TRBV11-2 and J usage is TRBJ2-5; D gene unclear. Germline V CDR1 and CDR2: SGHAT, FQNNGV. V lost 2 bases, J lost 2 bases, and 12 bases lay in between. The CDR3 runs to 15 residues. As DNA, the CDR3 is TGTGCCAGCAGCTTATGGCTCAGCTTTCAAGAGACCCAGTACTTC. The encoded protein is CASSLWLSFQETQYF.

V gene TRBV5-4 combines with J gene TRBJ2-1; D is perhaps TRBD2 (6 bases). The CDR3 has 15 residues. The V end lost 6 bases, the J end lost 4 bases, and 17 bases lay between the germline ends. In germline, CDR1 is SGHNT, CDR2 YYREEE (reference sequence). The CDR3 sequence is CASKDSGEGYNEQFF. CDR3 nucleotide sequence: TGTGCCAGCAAGGATAGCGGTGAGGGATACAATGAGCAGTTCTTC.

The rearrangement joins TRBV9 to TRBJ2-1; D possibly matches TRBD1 or TRBD2 (5 bases each). Between the trimmed V and J ends, which lost 3 bases and 6 bases, there was a span of 13 bases. The germline CDR1 and CDR2 sequences are SGDLS and YYNGEE. This CDR3 is 14 amino acids long. Written as DNA, the CDR3 is TGTGCCAGCAGCGAAACCGGGACCGTCAATGAGCAGTTCTTC. It codes for CASSETGTVNEQFF.

The chain links TRBV10-2 to TRBJ2-7; TRBD1 agrees at 7 bases. Unmatched junction bases numbered 4, after V lost 8 bases and J lost 3 bases. Germline V gives CDR1 WSHSY, CDR2 SAAADI. The CDR3 runs 12 residues. Written as DNA, the CDR3 is TGCGCCAGCGAGGGGGCTAGCTACGAGCAGTACTTC. The encoded protein is CASEGASYEQYF.

The chain uses TRBV5-4 and TRBJ1-4; 9 bases fit TRBD1. Germline CDR1 and CDR2: SGHNT and YYREEE (reference sequence). The trim removed 2 bases at V and 7 bases at J, leaving 6 bases unmatched. This CDR3 has 15 amino acids. In DNA form, the CDR3 reads TGTGCCAGCAGCTTACAGGGGGCAGGGGGTGAAAAACTGTTTTTT. Its protein is CASSLQGAGGEKLFF.

The V gene is TRBV7-9, the J gene TRBJ2-1; 10 bases are a match to TRBD2. The germline gives CDR1 SEHNR, CDR2 FQNEAQ (reference sequence). This CDR3 region has 17 residues. The V segment lost 6 bases and the J segment 1 base; nucleotides outside the gene matches: 9. Written as DNA, the CDR3 is TGTGCCAGCAGACCCGGACTAGCGGAGGGGTCCTACAATGAGCAGTTCTTC. It yields the protein CASRPGLAEGSYNEQFF.

The chain couples TRBV19 to TRBJ2-7; perhaps TRBD2 as D (5 bases). V shed 4 bases and J shed 1 base, with 11 bases lying between them. Germline CDR1 is LNHDA and CDR2 is SQIVND (reference sequence). CDR3 length equals 14 residues. CDR3 nucleotide sequence: TGTGCCAGTAGTACCGGGGAACGATCCTACGAGCAGTACTTC. Protein: CASSTGERSYEQYF.